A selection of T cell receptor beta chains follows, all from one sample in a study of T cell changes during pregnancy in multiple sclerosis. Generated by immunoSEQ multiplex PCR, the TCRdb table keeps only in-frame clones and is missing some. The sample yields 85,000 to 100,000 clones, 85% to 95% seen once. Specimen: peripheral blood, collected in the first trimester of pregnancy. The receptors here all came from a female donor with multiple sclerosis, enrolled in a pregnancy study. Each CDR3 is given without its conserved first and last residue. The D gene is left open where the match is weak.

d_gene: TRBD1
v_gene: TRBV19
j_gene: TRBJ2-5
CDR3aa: ASSRGTGGRLTQY

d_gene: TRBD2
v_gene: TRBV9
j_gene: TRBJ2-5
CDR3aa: ASSVAGGGGETQY

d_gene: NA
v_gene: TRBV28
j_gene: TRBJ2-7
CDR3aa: ASSLDWAGEQY

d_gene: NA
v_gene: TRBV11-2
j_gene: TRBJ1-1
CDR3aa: ASLGQLNTEAF

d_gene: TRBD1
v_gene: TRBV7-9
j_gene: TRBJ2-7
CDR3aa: ASSTAGTAIYEQY

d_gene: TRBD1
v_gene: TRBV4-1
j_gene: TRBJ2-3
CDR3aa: ASSQVRGTDTQY

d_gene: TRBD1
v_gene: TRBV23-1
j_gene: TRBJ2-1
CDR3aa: ATRNRDRPNNEQF

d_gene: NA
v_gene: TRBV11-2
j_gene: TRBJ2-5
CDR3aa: ASSLEGQIQETQY

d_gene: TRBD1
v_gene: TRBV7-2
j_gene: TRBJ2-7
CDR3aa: ASSLAGRQGYEQY

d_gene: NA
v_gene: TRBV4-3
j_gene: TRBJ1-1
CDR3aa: ASTMKSGDTEAF

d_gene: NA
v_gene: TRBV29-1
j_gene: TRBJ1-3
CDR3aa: SVERGNTIY

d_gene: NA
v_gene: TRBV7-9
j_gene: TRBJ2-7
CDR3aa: ASSHLSYEQY

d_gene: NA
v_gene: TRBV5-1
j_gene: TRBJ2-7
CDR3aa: ASSSLSGAEQY

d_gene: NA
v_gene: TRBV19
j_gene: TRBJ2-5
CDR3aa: ASSPGGRLLYQETQY

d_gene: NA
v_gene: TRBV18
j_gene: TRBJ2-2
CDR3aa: ASSPGTTNTGELF

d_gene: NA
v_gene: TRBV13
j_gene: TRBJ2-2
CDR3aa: ASSLEQLNTGELF

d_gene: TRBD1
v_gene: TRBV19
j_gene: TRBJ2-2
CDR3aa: ASRMTGAGELF

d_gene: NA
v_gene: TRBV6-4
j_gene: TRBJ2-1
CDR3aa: ASSATESTYNEQF

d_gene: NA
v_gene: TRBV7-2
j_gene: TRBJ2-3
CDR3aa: ASRDSYTDTQY

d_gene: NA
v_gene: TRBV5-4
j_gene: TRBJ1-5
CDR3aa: ASSPGLDSNQPQH

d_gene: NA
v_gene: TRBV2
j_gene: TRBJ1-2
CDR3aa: ASSARQINYGYT

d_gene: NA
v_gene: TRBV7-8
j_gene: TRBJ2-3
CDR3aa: ASSRSGPGLSTDTQY